The 8 T cell receptor beta chains given below trace back to one sample, sequenced in a study of response to subunit inactivated influenza vaccine. TCRdb fed the RT-PCR reads into MiXCR, producing one record per CDR3 protein. The profile shows about 800,000 distinct CDR3 sequences, approximately 22% of them singletons. The sequenced sample was PBMCs from blood, obtained 4 to 6 days after vaccination. The receptors originated from a man in his fifties who received an inactivated influenza vaccine.

The genes are TRBV28 and TRBJ2-7; perhaps TRBD1 as D (6 bases). The CDR3 has 13 amino acids. Trimming pared 6 bases from V and 4 bases from J, leaving 13 bases between. Germline V gene lookup returns CDR1 MDHEN and CDR2 SYDVKM. The CDR3 spells CASRPQGLYEQYF. CDR3 in DNA: TGTGCCAGCAGACCACAGGGTTTATACGAGCAGTACTTC.

J is TRBJ2-3 and V is TRBV6-5; D is ambiguous. Germline loops: CDR1 MNHEY, CDR2 SVGAGI. The CDR3 has 10 residues. V was pared by 8 bases and J by 5 bases, with 5 bases between. The CDR3 is CASGIDTQYF. DNA of the CDR3: TGTGCCAGCGGAATAGATACGCAGTATTTT.

The V gene is TRBV6-1, the J gene TRBJ2-2; 10 nucleotides match TRBD1. The V and J ends lost 6 bases and 0 bases, in that order; junction bases with no gene match: 1. The germline V gene has CDR1 MNHNS and CDR2 SASEGT. The CDR3 extends over 15 amino acids. The DNA of the CDR3 is TGTGCCAGCAGGACAGGGGGCTCGAACACCGGGGAGCTGTTTTTT. Encoded protein: CASRTGGSNTGELFF.

The chain links TRBV29-1 to TRBJ2-7; tentatively, D is TRBD2 (6 bases). The CDR3 is made up of 15 amino acids. V lost 1 base, J lost 3 bases, and 16 bases lay in between. CDR1 SQVTM and CDR2 ANQGSEA come from the germline V gene. The CDR3 here is CSVEGVAGKLYEQYF. CDR3 nucleotide sequence: TGCAGCGTTGAAGGAGTGGCGGGAAAACTCTACGAGCAGTACTTC.

This sequence joins TRBV7-6 and TRBJ2-5; 14 bases match TRBD2. CDR1 is SGHVS and CDR2 is FNYEAQ in the germline V gene. Trimming removed 3 bases from V and 5 bases from J; junction bases left unmatched: 14. CDR3 length equals 19 residues. In DNA form, the CDR3 reads TGTGCCAGCAGCTTTTATCCGGGACTAGCGGGAGATGGTGTTGAGACCCAGTACTTC. It codes for CASSFYPGLAGDGVETQYF.

The count of this clonotype is one. This chain joins TRBV11-2 and TRBJ2-1; 9 bases fit TRBD2. The junction had 10 bases not matched to a gene; V was cut back by 5 bases and J by 8 bases. Germline loops: CDR1 SGHAT, CDR2 FQNNGV. The CDR3 consists of 15 residues. The CDR3 DNA reads as TGTGCCAGCAGCCCCCGGACTAGCGCGCTTGATGAGCAGTTCTTC. As protein: CASSPRTSALDEQFF.

This clonotype was counted many times. The rearrangement joins TRBV5-1 to TRBJ2-1; 7 bases map to TRBD2. The V and J ends lost 1 base and 7 bases, in that order; junction bases with no gene match: 5. This CDR3 contains 14 residues. The germline gives CDR1 SGHRS, CDR2 YFSETQ. The CDR3 spells CASSLYWGGNEQFF. As DNA, the CDR3 is TGCGCCAGCAGCTTGTATTGGGGGGGGAATGAGCAGTTCTTC.

In its sample, this clonotype was seen a few times. CDR3 amino acids: CSARDLGRSSSYEQYF. CDR3 bases: TGCAGTGCTAGAGATCTGGGGCGTAGTAGCTCCTACGAGCAGTACTTC. This sequence joins TRBV20-1 and TRBJ2-7, with D tentatively TRBD1 (5 bases). The CDR3 has 16 amino acids. Trimming left V 0 bases short and J 0 bases short, with 15 bases between. Germline V gene lookup returns CDR1 DFQATT and CDR2 SNEGSKA (reference sequence).